These 24 T cell receptor beta chains were sequenced from one sample in a study of T cell responses to AZD1222 COVID-19 vaccine. The table came from immunoSEQ multiplex PCR; TCRdb's copy has only in-frame clones and leaves some out. Among roughly 150,000 clones listed, approximately 87% were seen once. The input for sequencing was peripheral blood, taken 28 days after the second AZD1222 dose. The receptor set was obtained from an adult who received the AZD1222 COVID-19 vaccine.

The chain recombines TRBV28 with TRBJ1-2; 8 bases fit TRBD1. J lost 3 bases, V lost 3 bases, and 9 bases had no gene match. This CDR3 comprises 16 residues. Germline CDR1 and CDR2: MDHEN and SYDVKM. The CDR3 DNA is TGTGCCAGCAGTTTGGTGTCGGACAGGGTGGACTATGGCTACACCTTC. As protein: CASSLVSDRVDYGYTF.

The rearrangement joins TRBV5-4 to TRBJ2-1; TRBD2 is a possible D gene (6 bases). The CDR3 extends over 14 amino acids. Deletions cut 1 base from V and 7 bases from J, with 12 bases between. Germline-derived CDR1 and CDR2 are SGHNT and YYREEE (reference sequence). CDR3 coding DNA: TGTGCCAGCAGCTTGTCTGGGGCGGGGAATGAGCAGTTCTTC. Its translation is CASSLSGAGNEQFF. The full variable domain, with the rest looked up from reference TRBV5-4 and TRBJ2-1, is ETGVTQSPTHLIKTRGQQVTLRCSSQSGHNTVSWYQQALGQGPQFIFQYYREEENGRGNFPPRFSGLQFPNYSSELNVNALELDDSALYLCASSLSGAGNEQFFGPGTRLTVL.

This clone was counted between two and nine times. A single base separates this from a much larger clone, so it may be a read error. The chain joins TRBV7-2 to TRBJ2-1, with a tentative D call TRBD2 (6 bases). Trimming removed 5 bases from V and 0 bases from J, with 11 bases in between. CDR1 and CDR2 (germline): SGHTA, FQGNSA. The CDR3 is 15 amino acids. This CDR3 reads CASSADGSSYNEQFF. DNA for the CDR3: TGTGCCAGCAGCGCGGACGGGAGCTCCTACAATGAGCAGTTCTTC.

CDR3 DNA sequence: TGTGCCAGAAGCCCACCGACAGGGGGCGATTCAGCCCCACCCTACGAGCAGTACTTC. It encodes CARSPPTGGDSAPPYEQYF. J is TRBJ2-7 and V is TRBV5-3; TRBD1 agrees at 10 bases. TRBV5-3 is recorded as an ORF, its role being uncertain. Unmatched junction bases numbered 18, after V lost 4 bases and J lost 2 bases. CDR3 length equals 19 residues.

In this sample, this clone turned up a few times. CDR3 nucleotide sequence: TGTGCCAGCAGTGTGACAGGGGGTTATTCACCCCTCCACTTT. As protein: CASSVTGGYSPLHF. The chain carries TRBV2 and TRBJ1-6; TRBD1 matches at 9 bases. The junction had 3 bases not matched to a gene; V was cut back by 4 bases and J by 8 bases. In germline, CDR1 is SNHLY, CDR2 FYNNEI. The CDR3 totals 14 residues.

The chain joins TRBV2 to TRBJ2-7; a possible D gene is TRBD1 (5 bases). The germline V gene has CDR1 SNHLY and CDR2 FYNNEI. This CDR3 has 12 residues. Trimming pared 3 bases from V and 4 bases from J, leaving 7 bases between. The DNA for the CDR3 is TGTGCCAGCAGTGACCAGGGTTACGAGCAGTACTTC. Translation: CASSDQGYEQYF.

This chain uses TRBV7-2 with TRBJ2-7; D is possibly TRBD2 (6 bases). Germline assignment: CDR1 SGHTA and CDR2 FQGNSA. Between the trimmed V and J ends, which lost 5 bases and 0 bases, there was a span of 14 bases. CDR3 length: 15 residues. Here the CDR3 reads CASSRTSFGSYEQYF. The CDR3 DNA reads as TGTGCCAGCAGCCGTACTAGCTTTGGCTCCTACGAGCAGTACTTC.

The chain links TRBV9 to TRBJ2-7; 9 nucleotides align to TRBD2. The CDR3 length is 15 residues. Losses at the gene ends were 4 bases for V and 5 bases for J; bases not matched to a gene: 10. Per the germline V gene, CDR1 is SGDLS and CDR2 is YYNGEE. This CDR3 reads CASSFSPGLANEQYF. The CDR3 DNA follows: TGTGCCAGCAGCTTCTCCCCGGGACTAGCTAACGAGCAGTACTTC.

This chain joins TRBV5-1 and TRBJ2-4, with a tentative D call TRBD1 (6 bases). Trimming pared 4 bases from V and 8 bases from J, leaving 22 bases between. From germline, CDR1 is SGHRS and CDR2 YFSETQ. This CDR3 has 16 amino acids. CDR3 DNA: TGCGCCAGCAGCAACAGTGGGGGCTCGAGTTGGGACATTCAGTACTTC. It encodes CASSNSGGSSWDIQYF.

V and J are TRBV2 and TRBJ1-6; D gene uncertain. The CDR3 extends over 17 amino acids. V was cut by 6 bases and J by 0 bases, with 15 bases left in between. Germline CDR1 is SNHLY and CDR2 is FYNNEI. The CDR3 sequence is CASSYGNRPSYNSPLHF. The CDR3 DNA follows: TGTGCCAGCAGCTATGGGAACCGTCCCTCCTATAATTCACCCCTCCACTTT.

This chain uses TRBV4-1 with TRBJ2-7, with TRBD2 matching over 10 bases. This CDR3 is 17 amino acids long. V was clipped by 3 bases and J by 1 base; unmatched bases: 9. Germline V lookup: CDR1 MGHRA, CDR2 YSYEKL. CDR3 amino acids: CASSQNLAGVLSYEQYF. CDR3 DNA: TGCGCCAGCAGCCAGAATCTAGCGGGAGTGTTATCCTACGAGCAGTACTTC.

This clone turned up a few times. The genes are TRBV2 and TRBJ1-5; D uncertain. The germline V gene has CDR1 SNHLY and CDR2 FYNNEI. Trimming pared 6 bases from V and 3 bases from J, leaving 6 bases between. The CDR3 sequence is 12 residues long. CDR3 DNA sequence: TGTGCCAGCAGACAAGTCAATCAGCCCCAGCATTTT. Protein sequence: CASRQVNQPQHF.

The rearrangement links TRBV6-2 or TRBV6-3 to TRBJ2-1; D is unresolved. There are 16 residues in the CDR3. Germline values: CDR1 MNHEY, CDR2 SVGEGT. The V end was cut by 4 bases, the J end by 1 base, with 14 bases between. CDR3 amino acids: CASSLSSRVSYNEQFF. CDR3 nucleotides: TGTGCCAGCAGTTTAAGTTCGAGAGTTTCCTACAATGAGCAGTTCTTC.

Written as DNA, the CDR3 is TGTGCCAGCAGCCAAGTCGGCAGGGGGGATGAGCAGTTCTTC. Encoded protein: CASSQVGRGDEQFF. The rearrangement uses TRBV14 and TRBJ2-1; the D gene is possibly TRBD1 (7 bases). The CDR3 runs to 14 residues. Germline CDR1 SGHDN, CDR2 FVKESK. With 1 base removed from V and 8 bases from J, the gap between germline ends came to 12 bases.

The J gene is TRBJ2-5, the V gene TRBV5-6; TRBD2 matches 7 bases. The trim removed 1 base at V and 4 bases at J, leaving 7 bases unmatched. The CDR3 contains 15 residues. The germline V gene encodes CDR1 SGHDT and CDR2 YYEEEE. The CDR3 DNA is TGTGCCAGCAGCTTGTTCGGGACTACGCGAGAGACCCAGTACTTC. This gives the protein CASSLFGTTRETQYF.

This chain connects TRBV19 to TRBJ2-7; 7 bases align to TRBD1. The CDR3 spans 18 residues. V trimming: 5 bases; J trimming: 5 bases; junction bases outside the gene matches: 21. Germline loops: CDR1 LNHDA, CDR2 SQIVND (reference sequence). The CDR3 here is CASSVQSSQDRSGHEQYF. For the CDR3, the DNA is TGTGCCAGTAGTGTCCAATCTTCTCAGGACAGGAGTGGGCACGAGCAGTACTTC.

The chain has TRBV30 and TRBJ1-2, with D unresolved. Germline CDR1 and CDR2: GTSNPN and SVGIG (reference sequence). V was clipped by 5 bases and J by 8 bases, with 21 bases between them. This CDR3 has 14 amino acids. The CDR3 reads CAWAGGPIVLGYTF. CDR3 nucleotide sequence: TGTGCCTGGGCCGGAGGACCGATCGTTTTGGGCTACACCTTC.

The chain links TRBV19 to TRBJ1-4; D not certain. The CDR3 is 13 residues long. V lost 1 base and J 5 bases, leaving 5 bases between the germline ends. Germline V gene data show CDR1 as LNHDA and CDR2 as SQIVND (reference sequence). CDR3 in amino acids: CASSIVGNEKLFF. The DNA of the CDR3 is TGTGCCAGTAGTATAGTCGGAAATGAAAAACTGTTTTTT.

The chain has TRBV19 and TRBJ1-2; a possible D gene is TRBD1 (5 bases). This CDR3 region has 14 residues. Trimming removed 4 bases from V and 4 bases from J, with 13 bases in between. Germline-derived CDR1 and CDR2 are LNHDA and SQIVND (reference sequence). CDR3 amino acids: CASSTDREIYGYTF. In DNA form, the CDR3 reads TGTGCCAGTAGTACCGACAGAGAAATCTATGGCTACACCTTC.

The V call is TRBV29-1, the J call TRBJ2-7, with D maybe TRBD2 (5 bases). Trimming stripped 6 bases from V and 6 bases from J, with 21 bases between. From germline, CDR1 is SQVTM and CDR2 ANQGSEA. The CDR3 extends over 14 amino acids. The CDR3 region has the DNA TGCAGCGTCCCTAGGACCGGGAATGTAGGCGAGCAGTACTTC. Amino acids: CSVPRTGNVGEQYF.

This sequence joins TRBV4-3 and TRBJ1-1; 7 bases line up with TRBD1. The CDR3 is made up of 16 amino acids. The J segment lost 3 bases and the V segment lost 3 bases, leaving 10 bases of the junction unmatched. CDR1 and CDR2 (germline): LGHNA, YSLEER. The CDR3 region is CASSQEGGGAYTEAFF. The CDR3 DNA is TGCGCCAGCAGCCAGGAAGGAGGGGGCGCGTACACTGAAGCTTTCTTT.

J is TRBJ1-1 and V is TRBV5-4; no reliable D call. Germline lookup yields CDR1 SGHNT and CDR2 YYREEE (reference sequence). The CDR3 runs 12 residues. V lost 1 base and J 3 bases, leaving 4 bases between the germline ends. CDR3 loop: CASSLRDTEAFF. The CDR3 coding sequence is TGTGCCAGCAGCTTGAGGGACACTGAAGCTTTCTTT.

V is TRBV29-1 and J is TRBJ2-5; 7 bases are a match to TRBD2. V lost 7 bases and J lost 4; bases outside the gene matches: 12. The CDR3 totals 14 residues. Germline V gene data show CDR1 as SQVTM and CDR2 as ANQGSEA. The CDR3 bases are TGCAGCGCCAACAGTGGGGCTAGCGGAGAGACCCAGTACTTC. Protein: CSANSGASGETQYF.

This rearrangement joins TRBV7-8 to TRBJ1-2; 12 bases agree with TRBD1. Per germline, CDR1 SGHVS and CDR2 FQNEAQ. The trim removed 2 bases at V and 8 bases at J, leaving 3 bases unmatched. This CDR3 is 14 amino acids long. CDR3 amino acids: CASSLKGQGAGYTF. The DNA for the CDR3 is TGTGCCAGCAGCTTAAAGGGACAGGGGGCGGGCTACACCTTC. The full variable domain, its missing parts supplied by reference TRBV7-8 and TRBJ1-2, is GAGVSQSPRYKVAKRGQDVALRCDPISGHVSLFWYQQALGQGPEFLTYFQNEAQLDKSGLPSDRFFAERPEGSVSTLKIQRTQQEDSAVYLCASSLKGQGAGYTFGSGTRLTVV.